Listed below are T cell receptor beta chains from one sample, sequenced in a study of blood T cells in healthy people across ages. TCRdb called the 5' RACE reads again in MiXCR, with one record for every CDR3 protein. The sample holds some 900,000 distinct CDR3 sequences; around 48% are singletons and the top ten take about an eighth. What was sequenced was blood. These receptors came from a man aged 25-45 years in good health. Both conserved end residues are trimmed from each CDR3.

J gene | V gene | CDR3 protein
TRBJ2-1 | TRBV4-1 | ASRQGLAGGIISYNEQF
TRBJ2-7 | TRBV6-1 | ASRPPVSYEQY
TRBJ2-1 | TRBV5-1 | ASSLGQGLPNEQF
TRBJ2-3 | TRBV9 | ASSPPPGGTDTQY
TRBJ2-3 | TRBV10-3 | AISERRGAPGDAQY
TRBJ2-7 | TRBV10-3 | AISEDGSYEQY
TRBJ2-6 | TRBV6-6 | ASSPMGANVLT
TRBJ1-2 | TRBV27 | ASRPLTGGEDGYT
TRBJ2-7 | TRBV7-9 | ASSGAGTGFDEQY
TRBJ1-1 | TRBV20-1 | SAPDRHTEAF
TRBJ2-7 | TRBV20-1 | SANEDAYEQY
TRBJ2-5 | TRBV6-5 | ASSYSPRGHGNEQY
TRBJ2-7 | TRBV30 | ALSVSAGYEQY
TRBJ1-2 | TRBV12-3/TRBV12-4 | ASRSPGQANYGYT
- | TRBV27 | ASSAQNYEQY
TRBJ1-1 | TRBV6-1 | ASSWTGGETEAF
TRBJ2-2 | TRBV20-1 | SARDRAALNTGELF
TRBJ2-7 | TRBV7-9 | ASSLQRSGSGEQY
TRBJ2-1 | TRBV18 | ASSLDGSSYNEQF
TRBJ2-1 | TRBV12-3/TRBV12-4 | ASRYRDRNNEQF
TRBJ1-4 | TRBV7-2 | ASSLGRSTNEKLF
TRBJ2-7 | TRBV25-1 | ASSEYNGWGEQY
TRBJ2-7 | TRBV6-5 | ASRLNVQGTYEQY
TRBJ2-3 | TRBV30 | AWRGASDTQY
TRBJ1-2 | TRBV6-5 | ASSDRARGYGYT
TRBJ2-7 | TRBV6-5 | ASSLTGALILGNEQY
TRBJ2-3 | TRBV2 | ASSSIPGLAIPDAQY
TRBJ2-7 | TRBV29-1 | SVAEGAAYEQY
TRBJ2-3 | TRBV6-1 | ASMKVQLGGTDTQY
- | TRBV28 | ASSVAGRYEQY
TRBJ2-2 | TRBV4-3 | ASSQESANTGELF
TRBJ1-1 | TRBV29-1 | SVDLGGGNTEAF
TRBJ2-6 | TRBV6-5 | ASMTGLGANVLT
TRBJ1-6 | TRBV6-5 | ASSYSSQRLSHSPLH
TRBJ1-6 | TRBV9 | ASSAYRGRNNSPPH
TRBJ1-2 | TRBV28 | ASSLINTNYGYT
- | TRBV7-2 | ASSPPGIQETQF
TRBJ1-1 | TRBV3-1 | ASSQVYWGTEAF
TRBJ1-2 | TRBV6-5 | ASSIQGVGGYT